The 5 T cell receptor beta chains below come from one sample, sequenced in a study of cytomegalovirus exposure and HLA in healthy donors (dated by TCRdb to the late 2010s). Library method: the immunoSEQ multiplex PCR assay. A mixture of 60 forward primers for TCR Vbeta segments and 13 reverse primers for TCR Jbeta segments was used in the multiplex PCR. TCRdb holds this immuneACCESS table with in-frame rearrangements only. Some clones are missing; in checked studies, unresolved V genes explain under half, and the rest has no known cause. This sample comprises 110,000 or so clones, about 70% of them detected only once. The top ten constitute 12% of the sample. The sequencing input was PBMCs. The receptor source for this set is a middle-aged woman in good health and CMV-seropositive.

This clone was counted between two and nine times. The J gene is TRBJ1-2, the V gene TRBV7-2; 7 positions agree with TRBD1. This CDR3 comprises 14 residues. Germline V CDR1 and CDR2: SGHTA, FQGNSA. After removal of 4 bases from V and 6 bases from J, the junction contained 8 bases not matched to a gene. Here the CDR3 reads CASSYQRQGNGYTF. The CDR3 DNA follows: TGTGCCAGCAGCTACCAAAGACAGGGAAATGGCTACACCTTC.

The chain has TRBV7-2 and TRBJ2-1; perhaps TRBD2 as D (7 bases). The CDR3 length is 15 residues. Trimming removed 7 bases from V and 7 bases from J, with 20 bases in between. CDR1 and CDR2 from the germline V gene are SGHTA and FQGNSA. The CDR3 DNA reads TGTGCCAGCACCTGGAGAGGGGGGGTAGGGAATGAGCAGTTCTTC. Its protein is CASTWRGGVGNEQFF.

This clone is a singleton in its sample. V gene TRBV29-1 combines with J gene TRBJ1-6; no firm D call. This CDR3 is built from 15 residues. V lost 6 bases, J lost 0 bases, and 12 bases lay in between. From germline, CDR1 is SQVTM and CDR2 ANQGSEA. This CDR3 is CSVQGRSSYNSPLHF. CDR3 nucleotide sequence: TGCAGCGTCCAAGGAAGGAGCTCCTATAATTCACCCCTCCACTTT.

This sequence joins TRBV5-1 and TRBJ1-3; TRBD1 is a possible D gene (5 bases). Germline V gene data show CDR1 as SGHRS and CDR2 as YFSETQ. The CDR3 length is 16 residues. Trimming took off 3 bases at V and 4 bases at J, with 17 bases between the two ends. CDR3: CASSWDLSRSGNTIYF. CDR3 in DNA: TGCGCCAGCAGCTGGGACTTGAGCCGCTCGGGAAACACCATATATTTT.

V and J are TRBV2 and TRBJ2-5; possible D gene TRBD2, 6 bases. The CDR3 is made up of 13 amino acids. V lost 9 bases to trimming and J lost 0 bases, with 11 bases between them. Germline CDR1 is SNHLY and CDR2 is FYNNEI. CDR3: CASTRDYQETQYF. The CDR3 DNA follows: TGTGCCAGTACCCGGGACTACCAAGAGACCCAGTACTTC.